This passage covers 7 T cell receptor beta chains from one sample sequenced in a study of blood T cell repertoires in COVID-19 (dated by TCRdb to about 2020). The method behind the library was the immunoSEQ multiplex PCR assay. The source is immuneACCESS, and TCRdb retained only in-frame sequences with V and J called. Part of the clones is not carried over; for the studies checked, unresolved V genes explain less than half of this, and the remainder is unexplained. The sample data list roughly 190,000 clones, and 88% of these were observed just once. Of the sample, roughly 6% falls within the top ten clones. Sequences were obtained from peripheral blood. The receptors come from a man between 35 and 55 years old with active or convalescent COVID-19.

The V gene is TRBV5-1, the J gene TRBJ2-3, with D unresolved. This CDR3 has 14 residues. The germline gives CDR1 SGHRS, CDR2 YFSETQ. Deletions cut 0 bases from V and 6 bases from J, with 11 bases between. CDR3 coding DNA: TGCGCCAGCAGCTTGGCAACTTTGCCTGATACGCAGTATTTT. Residues: CASSLATLPDTQYF.

This chain links TRBV5-1 with TRBJ2-5; D ambiguous. Looked up from germline, CDR1 is SGHRS and CDR2 is YFSETQ. This CDR3 region has 12 residues. Trimming pared 3 bases from V and 3 bases from J, leaving 6 bases between. CDR3 in amino acids: CASSSPKETQYF. The CDR3 DNA reads TGCGCCAGCAGCTCCCCAAAAGAGACCCAGTACTTC.

The chain combines TRBV5-1 with TRBJ2-7; 9 bases line up with TRBD2. The CDR3 runs 16 residues. The V segment lost 4 bases and the J segment 5 bases; nucleotides outside the gene matches: 13. Germline V gene lookup returns CDR1 SGHRS and CDR2 YFSETQ. The CDR3 loop is CASSLEGGTSIDEQYF. The CDR3 coding sequence is TGCGCCAGCAGCCTGGAGGGAGGGACTAGCATTGACGAGCAGTACTTC.

Concerning this clone itself: Other nucleotide sequences from this sample produce the same CDR3. The chain combines TRBV5-1 with TRBJ2-1; the D is unclear. This CDR3 contains 12 residues. The V gene lost 0 bases and the J gene lost 6 bases, with 4 bases spanning the gap. Germline CDR1 and CDR2: SGHRS and YFSETQ. CDR3 sequence reads: CASSLVLNEQFF. CDR3 nucleotides: TGCGCCAGCAGCTTGGTTCTCAATGAGCAGTTCTTC. Filled out from reference TRBV5-1 and TRBJ2-1, the complete variable domain reads KAGVTQTPRYLIKTRGQQVTLSCSPISGHRSVSWYQQTPGQGLQFLFEYFSETQRNKGNFPGRFSGRQFSNSRSEMNVSTLELGDSALYLCASSLVLNEQFFGPGTRLTVL.

The chain has TRBV19 and TRBJ1-4; possibly TRBD1 for D (5 bases). Trimming pared 9 bases from V and 5 bases from J, leaving 22 bases between. The CDR3 is 16 amino acids. Germline loops: CDR1 LNHDA, CDR2 SQIVND (reference sequence). CDR3 sequence reads: CASQPQAGRANEKLFF. DNA for the CDR3: TGTGCCAGCCAACCCCAAGCGGGACGTGCGAATGAAAAACTGTTTTTT.

The chain links TRBV11-2 to TRBJ2-2, with 7 bases that match TRBD1. Losses at the gene ends were 1 base for V and 7 bases for J; bases not matched to a gene: 6. The CDR3 covers 15 residues. The germline CDR1 and CDR2 sequences are SGHAT and FQNNGV. CDR3 protein: CASSLVRGQVGELFF. CDR3 DNA: TGTGCCAGCAGCTTAGTGAGGGGGCAGGTCGGGGAGCTGTTTTTT. The whole variable domain, remainder taken from reference TRBV11-2 and TRBJ2-2, is EAGVAQSPRYKIIEKRQSVAFWCNPISGHATLYWYQQILGQGPKLLIQFQNNGVVDDSQLPKDRFSAERLKGVDSTLKIQPAKLEDSAVYLCASSLVRGQVGELFFGEGSRLTVL.

This clone has just one count. The rearrangement joins TRBV6-6 to TRBJ2-1; TRBD2 is a possible D gene (5 bases). The CDR3 covers 12 residues. The V gene's germline CDR1 is MNHNY and CDR2 SVGAGI (reference sequence). Between the trimmed V and J ends, which lost 7 bases and 9 bases, there was a span of 13 bases. This CDR3 reads CASKDPRGEQFF. The CDR3 coding sequence is TGTGCCAGCAAGGACCCCCGGGGTGAGCAGTTCTTC.